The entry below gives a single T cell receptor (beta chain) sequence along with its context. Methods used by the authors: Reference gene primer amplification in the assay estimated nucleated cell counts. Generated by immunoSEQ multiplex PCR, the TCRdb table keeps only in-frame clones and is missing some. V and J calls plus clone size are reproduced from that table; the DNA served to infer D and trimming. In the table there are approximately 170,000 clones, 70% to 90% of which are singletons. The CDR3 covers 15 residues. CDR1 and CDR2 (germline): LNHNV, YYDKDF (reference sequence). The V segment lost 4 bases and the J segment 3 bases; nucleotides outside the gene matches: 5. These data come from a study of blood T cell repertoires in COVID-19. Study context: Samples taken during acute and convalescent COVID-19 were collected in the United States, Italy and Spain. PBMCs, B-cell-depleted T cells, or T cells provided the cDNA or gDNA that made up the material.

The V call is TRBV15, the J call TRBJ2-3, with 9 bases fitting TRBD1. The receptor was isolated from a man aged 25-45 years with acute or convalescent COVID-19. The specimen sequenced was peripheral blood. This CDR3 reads CATSTGTGMTDTQYF. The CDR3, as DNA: TGTGCCACCAGCACCGGGACAGGGATGACAGATACGCAGTATTTT.